The clone carrying this T cell receptor beta chain came up a few times. Antigen unknown. This specimen belongs to a study of CD8 T cells in ankylosing spondylitis. The V and J ends lost 2 bases and 0 bases, in that order; junction bases with no gene match: 6. This CDR3 is built from 17 residues. CDR1 is SGHTA, CDR2 FQGNSA, per germline. By quantitative 5'-RACE with molecular barcodes, the TCR beta libraries were made. TCRdb redid the calling of the 5' RACE reads with MiXCR, one entry per CDR3 protein. Of approximately 220,000 distinct CDR3 sequences in the sample, around 16% were seen once. Study results and caveats: Blood of patients with ankylosing spondylitis appeared to be characterized by a TCR beta motif of about eight highly homologous variants.

Material for sequencing was blood, either unsorted or a sorted T cell fraction (not recorded which). The sequence came from a male donor with ankylosing spondylitis. The chain uses TRBV7-2 and TRBJ2-3; TRBD2 aligns across 9 bases. The CDR3 DNA follows: TGTGCCAGCAGCTTACTGACTAGCGGAACTAGCACAGATACGCAGTATTTT. It codes for CASSLLTSGTSTDTQYF.